One and the same sample provided the 30 T cell receptor beta chains below, sequenced in a study of blood T cell repertoires in COVID-19. Only in-frame clones appear in the TCRdb table, and some are missing; sequencing was by immunoSEQ multiplex PCR. This sample has 100,000 to 150,000 clones; 65% to 90% occur once, and the top ten carry almost 8.5%. The sequencing input was peripheral blood. The receptors here all came from an older woman with active or convalescent COVID-19.

The chain combines TRBV19 with TRBJ1-6, with D tentatively TRBD1 (6 bases). CDR3 length: 18 amino acids. V was pared by 6 bases and J by 0 bases, with 18 bases between. In germline, CDR1 is LNHDA, CDR2 SQIVND (reference sequence). The CDR3 here is CASSLPDSGSSYNSPLHF. CDR3 nucleotides: TGTGCCAGTAGCCTTCCGGACAGTGGGAGCTCCTATAATTCACCCCTCCACTTT. Full variable domain (missing parts from reference TRBV19 and TRBJ1-6): DGGITQSPKYLFRKEGQNVTLSCEQNLNHDAMYWYRQDPGQGLRLIYYSQIVNDFQKGDIAEGYSVSREKKESFPLTVTSAQKNPTAFYLCASSLPDSGSSYNSPLHFGNGTRLTVT.

This chain connects TRBV19 to TRBJ1-1; 11 bases are shared with TRBD1. J lost 4 bases, V lost 5 bases, and 6 bases had no gene match. Germline values: CDR1 LNHDA, CDR2 SQIVND (reference sequence). The CDR3 loop spans 15 amino acids. CDR3 sequence reads: CASSPGTGGTTEAFF. The CDR3 DNA sequence: TGTGCCAGTAGTCCCGGGACAGGGGGTACCACTGAAGCTTTCTTT.

This sequence joins TRBV9 and TRBJ2-5, with TRBD1 identical over 7 bases. CDR3 length equals 14 residues. V gave up 4 bases and J gave up 3 bases; unmatched junction bases: 6. Germline CDR1 is SGDLS and CDR2 is YYNGEE. The CDR3 protein is CASSPRQGEETQYF. CDR3 coding DNA: TGTGCCAGCAGCCCCCGACAGGGAGAAGAGACCCAGTACTTC.

The chain recombines TRBV6-5 with TRBJ1-2, with D unresolved. The CDR3 is 15 residues long. Trimming stripped 2 bases from V and 2 bases from J, with 12 bases between. The germline V gene has CDR1 MNHEY and CDR2 SVGAGI. The CDR3: CASSYGLGSNYGYTF. CDR3 DNA sequence: TGTGCCAGCAGTTACGGTCTAGGTAGCAACTATGGCTACACCTTC.

V and J are TRBV5-5 and TRBJ2-7; TRBD1 matches 7 bases. Germline assignment: CDR1 SGHKS and CDR2 YYEKEE (reference sequence). The trim removed 4 bases at V and 2 bases at J, leaving 9 bases unmatched. The CDR3 is 15 residues long. The CDR3 loop is CASSIQGFGTYEQYV. DNA for the CDR3: TGTGCCAGCAGCATACAGGGGTTCGGAACCTACGAGCAGTACGTC.

The V gene is TRBV4-3, the J gene TRBJ2-5, with D perhaps TRBD1 (5 bases). The CDR3 runs to 14 residues. From germline, CDR1 is LGHNA and CDR2 YSLEER. V lost 0 bases and J 5 bases, leaving 10 bases between the germline ends. CDR3 residues: CASSQDRVGETQYF. CDR3 sequence (DNA): TGCGCCAGCAGCCAAGACAGGGTTGGGGAGACCCAGTACTTC.

This rearrangement joins TRBV27 to TRBJ2-5; 9 bases are shared with TRBD2. This CDR3 region has 13 residues. Unmatched junction bases numbered 2, after V lost 4 bases and J lost 5 bases. CDR1 is MNHEY, CDR2 SMNVEV, per germline (reference sequence). CDR3 loop: CASSSSGVETQYF. The CDR3 nucleotides are TGTGCCAGCAGTTCTAGCGGGGTCGAGACCCAGTACTTC.

J is TRBJ1-5 and V is TRBV6-1, with D unclear. CDR1 is MNHNS, CDR2 SASEGT, per germline. CDR3 length: 14 residues. V dropped 0 bases and J dropped 4 bases, with 7 bases sitting between them. CDR3 DNA sequence: TGTGCCAGCAGTGAAGCACAGAAGAATCAGCCCCAGCATTTT. Its protein is CASSEAQKNQPQHF.

The chain joins TRBV19 to TRBJ2-4, with 7 bases lining up with TRBD2. This CDR3 has 16 residues. The ends lost 1 base at V and 4 bases at J; junction bases unmatched: 7. Per germline, CDR1 LNHDA and CDR2 SQIVND (reference sequence). The chain's CDR3 is CASSIVGGILKNIQYF. The CDR3 nucleotides read TGTGCCAGTAGTATAGTCGGGGGGATACTAAAAAACATTCAGTACTTC.

The gene calls are TRBV6-5 and TRBJ2-1; D unresolved. Germline CDR1 MNHEY, CDR2 SVGAGI. The CDR3 extends over 11 amino acids. The V end was cut by 10 bases, the J end by 5 bases, with 9 bases between. The CDR3 region is CATGRDNEQFF. The DNA of the CDR3 is TGTGCCACGGGTCGGGACAATGAGCAGTTCTTC.

The J gene is TRBJ2-7, the V gene TRBV19, with 8 nucleotides matching TRBD2. Per germline, CDR1 LNHDA and CDR2 SQIVND (reference sequence). V lost 3 bases and J lost 7; bases outside the gene matches: 2. The CDR3 extends over 12 amino acids. For the CDR3, the DNA is TGTGCCAGTAGTATCCGGGGGGGAGAGCAGTACTTC. It codes for CASSIRGGEQYF.

The J gene is TRBJ1-2, the V gene TRBV18; 8 bases are shared with TRBD1. From germline, CDR1 is KGHSH and CDR2 LQKENI. V was clipped by 3 bases and J by 2 bases; unmatched bases: 8. This CDR3 region has 16 residues. The CDR3 region is CASSPLIGTGNYGYTF. The DNA for the CDR3 is TGTGCCAGCTCACCCCTGATCGGGACAGGAAACTATGGCTACACCTTC.

J is TRBJ1-5 and V is TRBV24-1; TRBD1 might be the D (5 bases). Trimming removed 4 bases from V and 4 bases from J, with 10 bases in between. This CDR3 region has 14 residues. CDR1 is KGHDR, CDR2 SFDVKD, per germline. CDR3 protein: CATSEEGRNQPQHF. The CDR3 nucleotides read TGTGCCACCAGTGAGGAGGGGCGGAATCAGCCCCAGCATTTT.

V and J are TRBV5-1 and TRBJ1-1; 8 bases are shared with TRBD1. CDR1 and CDR2 (germline): SGHRS, YFSETQ. V shed 0 bases and J 1 base; nucleotides not matched to a gene: 2. This CDR3 is built from 15 residues. As DNA, the CDR3 is TGCGCCAGCAGCTTGGCGGACAGGGCGAACACTGAAGCTTTCTTT. It translates to CASSLADRANTEAFF.

The chain links TRBV7-2 to TRBJ2-7; 8 bases align to TRBD1. In germline, CDR1 is SGHTA, CDR2 FQGNSA. The CDR3 contains 19 residues. The junction had 18 bases not matched to a gene; V was cut back by 5 bases and J by 0 bases. The CDR3 region has the DNA TGTGCCAGCAGCCAAGATAGGGGGAGCCAGGGGGCGTTCTCCTACGAGCAGTACTTC. Amino acid sequence: CASSQDRGSQGAFSYEQYF.

This chain connects TRBV7-3 to TRBJ1-1; D is ambiguous. Trimming pared 1 base from V and 1 base from J, leaving 10 bases between. The germline gives CDR1 SGHTA, CDR2 FQGTGA. This CDR3 has 15 amino acids. The CDR3 sequence is CASSLNLNRNTEAFF. The CDR3 DNA is TGTGCCAGCAGCTTAAACTTAAACAGGAACACTGAAGCTTTCTTT.

This sequence joins TRBV7-2 and TRBJ1-1; D remains unclear. Germline CDR1 and CDR2: SGHTA and FQGNSA. The CDR3 runs to 15 residues. V was pared by 1 base and J by 0 bases, with 9 bases between. This chain's CDR3 is CASSLVAGVNTEAFF. In nucleotides, the CDR3 is TGTGCCAGCAGCTTAGTGGCAGGTGTGAACACTGAAGCTTTCTTT.

J is TRBJ1-3 and V is TRBV3-1 (or the pseudogene TRBV3-2), with D uncertain. V was pared by 3 bases and J by 4 bases, with 10 bases between. CDR1 is LGHDT and CDR2 is YNNKEL in the germline V gene (reference sequence). The CDR3 spans 14 residues. DNA for the CDR3: TGTGCCAGCAGCCAGCTCGGTATCGGAAACACCATATATTTT. This encodes CASSQLGIGNTIYF.

The chain joins TRBV5-1 to TRBJ1-6; the D gene is possibly TRBD1 (6 bases). Trimming removed 4 bases at V and 5 bases at J, with 10 bases between. Germline V CDR1 and CDR2: SGHRS, YFSETQ. The CDR3 has 14 residues. The CDR3 DNA is TGCGCCAGCAGCGTTCCAGGGGATAATTCACCCCTCCACTTT. Translating it yields CASSVPGDNSPLHF.

The chain recombines TRBV7-8 with TRBJ1-2; the D gene is possibly TRBD1 (5 bases). CDR1 SGHVS and CDR2 FQNEAQ come from the germline V gene. The V and J ends lost 1 base and 2 bases respectively, with 14 bases between them. This CDR3 has 16 residues. CDR3 DNA sequence: TGTGCCAGCAGCTTAGTTGGGGCGGAGGGGAACTATGGCTACACCTTC. Translated: CASSLVGAEGNYGYTF. The entire variable domain, with the rest obtained from reference TRBV7-8 and TRBJ1-2, is as follows: GAGVSQSPRYKVAKRGQDVALRCDPISGHVSLFWYQQALGQGPEFLTYFQNEAQLDKSGLPSDRFFAERPEGSVSTLKIQRTQQEDSAVYLCASSLVGAEGNYGYTFGSGTRLTVV.

The rearrangement links TRBV30 to TRBJ2-5, with 8 bases that match TRBD2. The germline V gene has CDR1 GTSNPN and CDR2 SVGIG (reference sequence). Trimming removed 0 bases from V and 4 bases from J; junction bases left unmatched: 7. CDR3 length: 15 amino acids. The CDR3 spells CAWSVRGLAGETQYF. The CDR3 nucleotides are TGTGCCTGGAGTGTAAGGGGCCTAGCGGGAGAGACCCAGTACTTC.

The gene calls are TRBV6-5 and TRBJ1-6, with 9 bases fitting TRBD1. Germline-derived CDR1 and CDR2 are MNHEY and SVGAGI. With V trimmed by 6 bases and J by 8 bases, 5 bases remained unmatched. CDR3 length: 14 amino acids. DNA of the CDR3: TGTGCCAGCAGAGGGACAGGGAACTATTCACCCCTCCACTTT. Translation: CASRGTGNYSPLHF.

The gene calls are TRBV5-1 and TRBJ1-1, with D tentatively TRBD1 (6 bases). The CDR3 runs to 16 residues. Trimming took 0 bases from V and 3 from J, leaving 15 bases between them. CDR1 SGHRS and CDR2 YFSETQ come from the germline V gene. CDR3 sequence: CASSLAQGVPDTEAFF. Written as DNA, the CDR3 is TGCGCCAGCAGCTTGGCACAGGGAGTGCCTGACACTGAAGCTTTCTTT.

The rearrangement uses TRBV19 and TRBJ1-2; 12 bases agree with TRBD1. The CDR3 sequence is 17 residues long. The germline CDR1 and CDR2 sequences are LNHDA and SQIVND (reference sequence). The V and J ends lost 5 bases and 4 bases, in that order; junction bases with no gene match: 11. The CDR3 loop is CASSLRDRGRSGYGYTF. CDR3 in DNA: TGTGCCAGTAGTCTCCGGGACAGGGGGCGTTCGGGCTATGGCTACACCTTC. Full variable domain (missing parts from reference TRBV19 and TRBJ1-2): DGGITQSPKYLFRKEGQNVTLSCEQNLNHDAMYWYRQDPGQGLRLIYYSQIVNDFQKGDIAEGYSVSREKKESFPLTVTSAQKNPTAFYLCASSLRDRGRSGYGYTFGSGTRLTVV.

This clone has a single count. CDR3 nucleotide sequence: TGTGCTAGTGGTTTGGGGATCGGGGGCCAAGAGACCCAGTACTTC. This codes for CASGLGIGGQETQYF. J is TRBJ2-5 and V is TRBV12-5; possibly TRBD2 for D (6 bases). Looked up from germline, CDR1 is LGHNT and CDR2 is FRNRAP. Trimming stripped 1 base from V and 1 base from J, with 10 bases between. There are 15 residues in the CDR3. Complete variable domain (other parts from reference TRBV12-5 and TRBJ2-5): DARVTQTPRHKVTEMGQEVTMRCQPILGHNTVFWYRQTMMQGLELLAYFRNRAPLDDSGMPKDRFSAEMPDATLATLKIQPSEPRDSAVYFCASGLGIGGQETQYFGPGTRLLVL.

Only a few counts were recorded for this clone. The J gene is TRBJ1-1, the V gene TRBV19; TRBD1 aligns across 9 bases. J was trimmed by 11 bases and V by 5 bases; bases with no gene match: 12. In germline, CDR1 is LNHDA, CDR2 SQIVND (reference sequence). The CDR3 runs to 14 residues. The CDR3 here is CASSPGRDRAGAFF. As DNA, the CDR3 is TGTGCCAGTAGTCCCGGTAGGGACAGGGCCGGGGCTTTCTTT. The variable domain in full, completed from reference TRBV19 and TRBJ1-1, reads DGGITQSPKYLFRKEGQNVTLSCEQNLNHDAMYWYRQDPGQGLRLIYYSQIVNDFQKGDIAEGYSVSREKKESFPLTVTSAQKNPTAFYLCASSPGRDRAGAFFGQGTRLTVV.

This chain links TRBV7-3 with TRBJ1-4; D ambiguous. This CDR3 comprises 14 residues. Trimming cost V 2 bases and J 3 bases, with 7 bases left between them. CDR1 and CDR2 from the germline V gene are SGHTA and FQGTGA. CDR3 amino acids: CASSLGQANEKLFF. As DNA, the CDR3 is TGTGCCAGCAGCTTAGGGCAGGCTAATGAAAAACTGTTTTTT.

CDR3 coding DNA: TGTGCCAGCCGCAGAGCGGGGGGCCCCTACAATGAGCAGTTCTTC. As protein: CASRRAGGPYNEQFF. The gene calls are TRBV19 and TRBJ2-1; 9 positions agree with TRBD2. The CDR3 totals 15 residues. Looked up from germline, CDR1 is LNHDA and CDR2 is SQIVND (reference sequence). Unmatched junction bases numbered 8, after V lost 9 bases and J lost 2 bases.

This clone was seen once. V and J are TRBV7-8 and TRBJ1-1; 7 bases agree with TRBD1. CDR3 size: 15 residues. Germline V CDR1 and CDR2: SGHVS, FQNEAQ. V lost 5 bases, J lost 1 base, and 7 bases stayed unmatched. In nucleotides, the CDR3 is TGTGCCAGCAGCGCCATGACAGGGACGAACACTGAAGCTTTCTTT. Its protein product is CASSAMTGTNTEAFF.

This clone was counted once. In nucleotides, the CDR3 is TGTGCCACCGGAGGTCCGGGAGGACCCTACAATGAGCAGTTCTTC. Encoded protein: CATGGPGGPYNEQFF. The chain carries TRBV24-1 and TRBJ2-1; 7 positions match TRBD2. V lost 9 bases to trimming and J lost 2 bases; unmatched junction nucleotides: 9. CDR1 is KGHDR and CDR2 is SFDVKD in the germline V gene. This CDR3 is built from 15 residues.